Shown below are 20 T cell receptor beta chains from a single sample sequenced in a study of shared clonotypes between healthy human individuals. Only in-frame clones appear in the TCRdb table, and some are missing; sequencing was by immunoSEQ multiplex PCR. The sample has approximately 1,500,000 clones; 95% to 99% are singletons. Sequencing used naive CD4+ T cells sorted from blood. Subset specified: CD45RA+ positively selected. The receptors stem from a man aged 30 to 45 in good health.

The chain joins TRBV18 to TRBJ2-3; 9 nucleotides agree with TRBD1. Trimming took 4 bases from V and 4 from J; bases not matched to a gene: 12. Germline loops: CDR1 KGHSH, CDR2 LQKENI. This CDR3 comprises 17 residues. This CDR3 is CASSLLQGASSADTQYF. CDR3 coding DNA: TGTGCCAGCTCACTTTTACAGGGGGCCTCGTCTGCAGATACGCAGTATTTT.

The rearrangement uses TRBV9 and TRBJ2-1; possibly TRBD2 for D (5 bases). The germline V gene encodes CDR1 SGDLS and CDR2 YYNGEE. The CDR3 is 15 amino acids. Deletions cut 3 bases from V and 3 bases from J, with 13 bases between. In nucleotides, the CDR3 is TGTGCCAGCAGCGGGGAAGGACTCGACTACAATGAGCAGTTCTTC. Its protein product is CASSGEGLDYNEQFF.

This clone was seen only once. The gene calls are TRBV4-3 and TRBJ2-7, with D perhaps matching TRBD1 or TRBD2 (5 bases each). Germline V lookup: CDR1 LGHNA, CDR2 YSLEER. Trimming took 4 bases from V and 2 from J, leaving 12 bases between them. The CDR3 runs 14 residues. CDR3 loop: CASSPGPIAYEQYF. The CDR3 DNA is TGCGCCAGCAGCCCGGGACCGATAGCCTACGAGCAGTACTTC.

The chain uses TRBV11-3 and TRBJ2-1, with 10 bases fitting TRBD2. Germline CDR1 SGHNT, CDR2 YENEEA. V lost 0 bases and J lost 3; bases outside the gene matches: 5. The CDR3 has 17 residues. This CDR3 reads CASSLEGIAGGYNEQFF. CDR3 coding DNA: TGTGCCAGCAGCTTAGAAGGGATAGCGGGAGGCTACAATGAGCAGTTCTTC.

In this sample, this clone turned up once. This sequence joins TRBV10-3 and TRBJ2-3; TRBD2 matches at 10 bases. Germline V gene data show CDR1 as ENHRY and CDR2 as SYGVKD. Trimming removed 4 bases from V and 1 base from J; junction bases left unmatched: 2. The CDR3 length is 15 residues. CDR3 sequence: CAISGTSGRTDTQYF. The CDR3 DNA reads TGTGCCATCAGTGGGACTAGCGGCCGCACAGATACGCAGTATTTT.

The chain joins TRBV7-6 to TRBJ2-3; D not resolved. V lost 5 bases, J lost 6 bases, and 9 bases lay in between. This CDR3 spans 12 amino acids. CDR1 is SGHVS and CDR2 is FNYEAQ in the germline V gene. CDR3 protein: CASSPHSDTQYF. DNA for the CDR3: TGTGCCAGCAGCCCACACTCCGATACGCAGTATTTT.

Note on this clone: Additional DNA sequences in this sample encode the identical CDR3. The rearrangement joins TRBV7-2 to TRBJ2-7; no clear D gene. CDR1 is SGHTA and CDR2 is FQGNSA in the germline V gene. CDR3 size: 13 residues. Trimming removed 1 base from V and 2 bases from J, with 6 bases in between. In nucleotides, the CDR3 is TGTGCCAGCAGCTTAGGGAGAGCCTACGAGCAGTACTTC. This sequence encodes CASSLGRAYEQYF.

This chain connects TRBV6-5 to TRBJ1-5, with D tentatively TRBD1 (5 bases). Germline CDR1 MNHEY, CDR2 SVGAGI. The CDR3 spans 14 residues. The germline V and J ends were trimmed by 7 bases and 3 bases, with 13 bases remaining between them. The CDR3 coding sequence is TGTGCCAGCAAGGGGATCGGTCCCAATCAGCCCCAGCATTTT. Its protein is CASKGIGPNQPQHF.

The rearrangement uses TRBV5-1 and TRBJ2-3; possible D gene TRBD1, 5 bases. Trimming took off 7 bases at V and 0 bases at J, with 15 bases between the two ends. This CDR3 contains 15 residues. The V gene's germline CDR1 is SGHRS and CDR2 YFSETQ. CDR3 region: CASDSSPPSTDTQYF. The DNA for the CDR3 is TGCGCCAGCGACAGCAGCCCCCCTAGCACAGATACGCAGTATTTT. Full variable domain (outside the CDR3, taken from reference TRBV5-1 and TRBJ2-3): KAGVTQTPRYLIKTRGQQVTLSCSPISGHRSVSWYQQTPGQGLQFLFEYFSETQRNKGNFPGRFSGRQFSNSRSEMNVSTLELGDSALYLCASDSSPPSTDTQYFGPGTRLTVL.

The CDR3 here is CASSLLAGRVSSGNTIYF. Here the CDR3 DNA reads TGTGCCAGCAGCCTACTCGCGGGCAGGGTGTCCTCTGGAAACACCATATATTTT. V and J are TRBV9 and TRBJ1-3; D perhaps matches TRBD1 (5 bases). The length of the CDR3 is 18 residues. V was shortened by 4 bases and J by 0 bases, with 20 bases between the two germline ends. Germline lookup yields CDR1 SGDLS and CDR2 YYNGEE.

The CDR3 bases are TGCAGCGTTGTGCGTGGCGGGACCGGGGAGCTGTTTTTT. Protein sequence: CSVVRGGTGELFF. The chain joins TRBV29-1 to TRBJ2-2; D is perhaps TRBD2 (5 bases). The germline V and J ends were trimmed by 4 bases and 5 bases, with 11 bases remaining between them. This CDR3 has 13 amino acids. In germline, CDR1 is SQVTM, CDR2 ANQGSEA.

The genes are TRBV6-1 and TRBJ2-7; D gene uncertain. This CDR3 has 13 residues. CDR1 is MNHNS, CDR2 SASEGT, per germline. V was pared by 6 bases and J by 5 bases, with 14 bases between. The CDR3 sequence is CASSKALSHEQYF. CDR3 DNA: TGTGCCAGCAGCAAAGCGCTTTCCCACGAGCAGTACTTC.

This chain joins TRBV10-3 and TRBJ2-7; 10 nucleotides match TRBD1. Germline CDR1 reads ENHRY; CDR2 reads SYGVKD. CDR3 size: 13 residues. V gave up 9 bases and J gave up 3 bases; unmatched junction bases: 5. Written as DNA, the CDR3 is TGTGCCATAGCCCGGGACAGGGGCTACGAGCAGTACTTC. Its translation is CAIARDRGYEQYF.

The gene calls are TRBV10-2 and TRBJ2-2; possibly TRBD1 for D (6 bases). The CDR3 sequence is 16 residues long. Trimming left V 7 bases short and J 0 bases short, with 15 bases between. Germline V gene lookup returns CDR1 WSHSY and CDR2 SAAADI. The CDR3 DNA follows: TGCGCCAGCAACGGAGTGACAGGAGCGAACACCGGGGAGCTGTTTTTT. Translating it yields CASNGVTGANTGELFF.

J is TRBJ2-7 and V is TRBV30, with unresolved D. This CDR3 is built from 12 residues. Trimming shortened V by 5 bases and J by 0 bases, and 8 bases separated the two germline ends. Germline-derived CDR1 and CDR2 are GTSNPN and SVGIG (reference sequence). The CDR3 here is CAWGVSSYEQYF. CDR3 nucleotides: TGTGCCTGGGGGGTAAGCTCCTACGAGCAGTACTTC.

The chain has TRBV30 and TRBJ1-1, with TRBD1 as a possible D gene (6 bases). The CDR3 is made up of 13 amino acids. CDR1 and CDR2 from the germline V gene are GTSNPN and SVGIG (reference sequence). Trimming removed 7 bases at V and 1 base at J, with 13 bases between. The CDR3 nucleotides read TGTGCCTCTCTAGGGGGAGGGAACACTGAAGCTTTCTTT. It specifies CASLGGGNTEAFF.

The chain employs TRBV11-2 and TRBJ2-3, with TRBD2 identical over 10 bases. In germline, CDR1 is SGHAT, CDR2 FQNNGV. V shed 1 base and J 0 bases; nucleotides not matched to a gene: 7. The CDR3 loop spans 18 amino acids. Here the CDR3 DNA reads TGTGCCAGCAGCTTAGGGACCAGCGGGAGGGAAAGCACAGATACGCAGTATTTT. It yields the protein CASSLGTSGRESTDTQYF.

The gene calls are TRBV7-2 and TRBJ2-2; TRBD2 matches 7 bases. The V and J ends lost 5 bases and 6 bases, in that order; junction bases with no gene match: 9. Germline V CDR1 and CDR2: SGHTA, FQGNSA. CDR3 length equals 15 residues. The CDR3 is CASSTRGRVSGELFF. The CDR3 DNA reads TGTGCCAGCAGCACCCGGGGGAGGGTATCCGGGGAGCTGTTTTTT.

This clone was detected once. V is TRBV7-2 and J is TRBJ2-7; 7 bases are shared with TRBD1. CDR3 size: 14 residues. Looked up from germline, CDR1 is SGHTA and CDR2 is FQGNSA. Trimming cost V 0 bases and J 2 bases; bases outside gene matches: 1. CDR3 sequence reads: CASSLAGTAYEQYF. The CDR3 nucleotides are TGTGCCAGCAGCTTAGCCGGGACAGCCTACGAGCAGTACTTC. The full variable domain, completed using reference TRBV7-2 and TRBJ2-7, is GAGVSQSPSNKVTEKGKDVELRCDPISGHTALYWYRQSLGQGLEFLIYFQGNSAPDKSGLPSDRFSAERTGGSVSTLTIQRTQQEDSAVYLCASSLAGTAYEQYFGPGTRLTVT.

The chain combines TRBV29-1 with TRBJ1-4; no firm D call. CDR3 length: 12 residues. V dropped 4 bases and J dropped 8 bases, with 11 bases sitting between them. CDR1 and CDR2 from the germline V gene are SQVTM and ANQGSEA. DNA for the CDR3: TGCAGCGTTGGTGAGCTGGGGGAAAAACTGTTTTTT. It specifies CSVGELGEKLFF.